This is a list of T cell receptor beta chains from one sample in a study of T cells in Graves' hyperthyroidism and ophthalmopathy. MiXCR, run by TCRdb on the multiplex PCR reads, gives a single entry per CDR3 protein. The profile shows 30,000 to 40,000 distinct CDR3 sequences, roughly 50% of them singletons. Input material: blood. These receptors originate from a man aged 40-55 years with Graves' ophthalmopathy. Both conserved end residues are part of each CDR3. The D gene is left open where the match is weak. Clone size is stated in some rows and not others, as once, few, many or a class when expanded.

abundance	len	d_gene	v_gene	j_gene	CDR3aa	CDR3nt
many	15	.	TRBV12-3/TRBV12-4	TRBJ1-5	CASSLGRYSNQPQHF	TGTGCCAGCAGTTTAGGGAGGTATAGCAATCAGCCCCAGCATTTT
medium-sized	14	TRBD2	TRBV6-4	TRBJ2-2	CASSEGTSTGELFF	TGTGCCAGCAGTGAGGGGACTAGCACCGGGGAGCTGTTTTTT
many	18	.	TRBV6-1	TRBJ2-7	CASSVPGWQEFHSYEQYF	TGTGCCAGCAGTGTCCCAGGATGGCAGGAGTTCCACTCCTACGAGCAGTACTTC
once	11	.	TRBV20-1	TRBJ1-1	CSAEFGGEAFF	TGCAGTGCTGAGTTTGGGGGGGAAGCTTTCTTT
.	14	TRBD2	TRBV5-1	TRBJ2-1	CASTWTSGRGEQFF	TGCGCCAGCACCTGGACTAGCGGGAGAGGTGAGCAGTTCTTC
medium-sized	13	.	TRBV2	TRBJ2-7	CASSEAQGGEQYF	TGTGCCAGCAGTGAAGCGCAGGGTGGCGAGCAGTACTTC
.	15	TRBD2	TRBV20-1	TRBJ2-7	CSASGTSGSPYEQYF	TGCAGTGCTAGCGGGACTAGCGGGAGCCCCTACGAGCAGTACTTC
medium-sized	11	.	TRBV20-1	TRBJ2-7	CSAQRSSEQYF	TGCAGTGCCCAGAGATCGAGTGAGCAGTACTTC
many	15	TRBD2	TRBV10-3	TRBJ2-5	CAIREGSGGQETQYF	TGTGCCATCAGGGAAGGTAGCGGGGGGCAAGAGACCCAGTACTTC
once	16	TRBD1	TRBV12-3/TRBV12-4	TRBJ1-2	CASSLEGQASNYGYTF	TGTGCCAGCAGTTTAGAGGGACAGGCCTCTAACTATGGCTACACCTTC
many	22	.	TRBV7-3	TRBJ2-2	CASSPTALSGHYNSLGTGELFF	TGTGCCAGCAGCCCCACAGCCCTATCGGGACACTATAACAGCCTCGGAACCGGGGAGCTGTTTTTT
.	15	TRBD2	TRBV20-1	TRBJ2-3	CSASGLAGGTDTQYF	TGCAGTGCCTCGGGACTAGCGGGGGGCACAGATACGCAGTATTTT
.	16	.	TRBV19	TRBJ1-1	CASSFRQEVGNTEAFF	TGTGCCAGTAGCTTCAGACAGGAGGTCGGAAACACTGAAGCTTTCTTT
many	12	.	TRBV27	TRBJ2-3	CASSLNSDTQYF	TGTGCCAGCAGTTTAAATTCGGATACGCAGTATTTT
.	17	TRBD2	TRBV19	TRBJ2-2	CASSRLAGAPRTGELFF	TGTGCCAGTAGTAGACTAGCGGGAGCCCCGAGGACCGGGGAGCTGTTTTTT
many	15	.	TRBV9	TRBJ2-3	CASSVGGNPTDTQYF	TGTGCCAGCAGCGTAGGCGGGAATCCTACAGATACGCAGTATTTT
once	13	.	TRBV6-4	TRBJ1-1	CASSDHDNTEAFF	TGTGCCAGCAGTGACCATGACAACACTGAAGCTTTCTTT
.	19	.	TRBV12-3/TRBV12-4	TRBJ2-6	CASSSLDLMEDSGANVLTF	TGTGCCAGCAGTTCCCTGGACCTAATGGAAGACTCTGGGGCCAACGTCCTGACTTTC
once	14	.	TRBV19	TRBJ1-4	CATRSGAYNEKLFF	TGTGCCACCCGGAGCGGGGCCTACAATGAAAAACTGTTTTTT
many	15	.	TRBV7-9	TRBJ2-3	CASSQYETNTDTQYF	TGTGCCAGCAGCCAATACGAAACTAACACAGATACGCAGTATTTT
many	14	.	TRBV20-1	TRBJ2-7	CSARVDKGTYEQYF	TGCAGTGCTAGAGTGGACAAAGGAACCTACGAGCAGTACTTC
medium-sized	14	TRBD2	TRBV24-1	TRBJ2-1	CATSITAAGAKQFF	TGTGCCACCAGTATTACCGCCGCGGGAGCCAAGCAGTTCTTC
.	16	.	TRBV5-1	TRBJ2-1	CASSFDRYQPQDEQFF	TGCGCCAGCAGCTTCGACAGGTATCAGCCCCAGGATGAGCAGTTCTTC
many	15	TRBD1	TRBV19	TRBJ2-5	CASSTADRGGETQYF	TGTGCCAGTAGTACCGCGGACAGGGGCGGGGAGACCCAGTACTTC
many	16	TRBD1	TRBV5-6	TRBJ1-5	CASSRTGGAGNQPQHF	TGTGCCAGCAGCCGTACAGGGGGCGCGGGCAATCAGCCCCAGCATTTT
many	15	TRBD1	TRBV20-1	TRBJ2-7	CSARDNPGQGYEQYF	TGCAGTGCTAGAGACAACCCGGGACAGGGCTACGAGCAGTACTTC
many	13	.	TRBV7-6	TRBJ2-2	CASSLLASGELFF	TGTGCCAGCAGCTTACTAGCTTCCGGGGAGCTGTTTTTT
.	15	TRBD1	TRBV4-1	TRBJ1-2	CPSSLRDRGFGGYTF	TGCCCTAGCAGCCTTCGGGACAGGGGATTTGGAGGCTACACCTTC
many	17	.	TRBV7-9	TRBJ2-1	CASSHVTAGPKRNEQFF	TGTGCCAGCAGCCATGTTACCGCGGGCCCGAAGAGAAATGAGCAGTTCTTC
many	13	TRBD2	TRBV5-1	TRBJ2-1	CASSPLAGGEQFF	TGCGCCAGCAGCCCGCTAGCGGGAGGTGAGCAGTTCTTC
.	14	.	TRBV15	TRBJ1-3	CATSRGRAGNTIYF	TGTGCCACCAGCAGAGGTAGGGCCGGAAACACCATATATTTT
.	16	.	TRBV9	TRBJ2-1	CASSVEYGSAENEQFF	TGTGCCAGCAGCGTAGAATACGGGAGTGCTGAAAATGAGCAGTTCTTC
many	11	.	TRBV20-1	TRBJ1-1	CSASDSTEAFF	TGCAGTGCTTCGGACAGCACTGAAGCTTTCTTT
many	14	.	TRBV6-2/TRBV6-3	TRBJ2-3	CASSSGQRTDTQYF	TGTGCCAGCAGTTCGGGGCAGCGCACAGATACGCAGTATTTT
.	16	TRBD1	TRBV7-9	TRBJ1-2	CASSMADRVLLYGYTF	TGTGCCAGCAGCATGGCGGACAGGGTCCTGCTTTATGGCTACACCTTC
.	15	.	TRBV30	TRBJ1-1	CAWKVLRGASTEAFF	TGTGCCTGGAAAGTGCTGCGGGGGGCAAGCACTGAAGCTTTCTTT
many	13	TRBD2	TRBV9	TRBJ2-1	CASSFGPGGEQFF	TGTGCCAGCAGCTTCGGGCCCGGGGGGGAGCAGTTCTTC
.	16	.	TRBV4-1	TRBJ2-2	CASNQEASQNTGELFF	TGCGCCAGCAACCAGGAGGCTAGTCAAAACACCGGGGAGCTGTTTTTT
medium-sized	14	.	TRBV2	TRBJ1-2	CASSVGTPNYGYTF	TGTGCCAGCAGTGTTGGGACACCCAACTATGGCTACACCTTC
many	14	.	TRBV6-2/TRBV6-3	TRBJ2-5	CASSGAGPQGTQYF	TGTGCCAGCAGTGGGGCCGGACCCCAAGGGACCCAGTACTTC
many	14	.	TRBV6-1	TRBJ1-2	CASRGVSSHYGYTF	TGTGCCAGCAGAGGCGTCAGCTCCCACTATGGCTACACCTTC
.	15	.	TRBV12-3/TRBV12-4	TRBJ2-2	CASSFDRMNTGELFF	TGTGCCAGCAGTTTCGACCGTATGAACACTGGGGAGCTGTTTTTT
few	14	TRBD2	TRBV20-1	TRBJ2-1	CSAKPGGRANEQFF	TGCAGTGCTAAGCCGGGCGGGAGGGCCAATGAGCAGTTCTTC
.	14	.	TRBV10-3	TRBJ1-4	CATTQKSINEKLFF	TGTGCCACTACCCAGAAGTCAATTAATGAAAAACTGTTTTTT
once	15	.	TRBV11-2	TRBJ2-7	CASSIILGSFHEQYF	TGTGCCAGCAGTATCATTTTAGGCAGCTTCCACGAGCAGTACTTC